This TCR beta chain appears in the sequencing data of a study of Ad26.COV2.S vaccination and SARS-CoV-2 variants. Treatment: roughly 20 received Ad26.COV2.S at low or high dose, single or two shots; several received placebo; per-sample allocation not given. Day 63 after the first injection of vaccine or placebo was the sampling time. Only in-frame clones appear in the TCRdb table, and some are missing; sequencing was by immunoSEQ multiplex PCR. Counted here are roughly 700,000 clones, more than 70% occurring once; the ten biggest clones make up about 1.5%. Per the germline V gene, CDR1 is SGHTA and CDR2 is FQGTGA. CDR3 length equals 14 residues. V was clipped by 5 bases and J by 2 bases, with 12 bases between them.

The V gene is TRBV7-3, the J gene TRBJ1-2; D remains unclear. The sequence derives from a person aged 18-60 years who received the Ad26.COV2.S COVID-19 vaccine or a placebo. The sequencing here drew on peripheral blood, taken in a trial of Ad26.COV2.S vaccine versus placebo. This chain's CDR3 is CASSPTTGNYGYTF. DNA of the CDR3: TGTGCCAGCAGCCCCACTACTGGGAACTATGGCTACACCTTC.